Presented here are 14 T cell receptor beta chains from one specimen sequenced in a study of T-cell reconstitution after alpha-beta-depleted transplantation in children. The library targeted TCRbeta and was prepared with unique molecular identifiers. TCRdb used MiXCR to reprocess the PCR reads, holding one entry per CDR3 protein. The table records about 150,000 distinct CDR3 sequences, about 8.8% of them present only once. The sample was PBMCs, mostly from graft donor cells, taken 180 days after TCRalphabeta/CD19-depleted stem cell transplant. Receptors originate from a female patient aged 2-15 years who had a stem cell transplant for congenital amegakaryocytic thrombocytopenia, so the T cells may come from the graft donor.

This clonotype was recorded at least ten times. The chain uses TRBV29-1 and TRBJ2-4, with D perhaps TRBD1 (6 bases). Germline CDR1 reads SQVTM; CDR2 reads ANQGSEA. The CDR3 length is 14 residues. Trimming stripped 0 bases from V and 8 bases from J, with 14 bases between. The CDR3 sequence is CSVEDSTKGDIQYF. The CDR3 DNA follows: TGCAGCGTTGAAGATTCGACTAAGGGGGACATTCAGTACTTC.

This clonotype was counted ten times or more. This chain connects TRBV20-1 to TRBJ1-3; D is unresolved. Deletions cut 6 bases from V and 14 bases from J, with 17 bases between. This CDR3 has 11 residues. Germline-derived CDR1 and CDR2 are DFQATT and SNEGSKA (reference sequence). CDR3 bases: TGCAGTGCAACGCCGTCCCGACGAGTATATTTT. Translation: CSATPSRRVYF.

This clonotype was detected ten times or more. The CDR3 DNA follows: TGCGCCAGCAGCTTGGCCCTGGGAGTGGAGACCCAGTACTTC. It codes for CASSLALGVETQYF. J is TRBJ2-5 and V is TRBV5-1, with D tentatively TRBD2 (5 bases). Germline V lookup: CDR1 SGHRS, CDR2 YFSETQ. CDR3 length: 14 residues. V was cut by 0 bases and J by 5 bases, with 11 bases left in between.

This clonotype was seen a handful of times. This sequence joins TRBV28 and TRBJ2-5; 12 bases match TRBD2. Germline loops: CDR1 MDHEN, CDR2 SYDVKM. There are 17 residues in the CDR3. The V segment lost 5 bases and the J segment 6 bases; nucleotides outside the gene matches: 13. CDR3 nucleotide sequence: TGTGCCAGCAGTCTGGCTCCGACTAGCGGGGGTCAGAAGACCCAGTACTTC. Protein product: CASSLAPTSGGQKTQYF.

In this sample, this clonotype turned up a few times. The gene calls are TRBV6-5 and TRBJ2-1; tentatively, D is TRBD1 (5 bases). Trimming removed 2 bases from V and 6 bases from J, with 20 bases in between. CDR3 length: 17 amino acids. Germline V gene data show CDR1 as MNHEY and CDR2 as SVGAGI. The DNA for the CDR3 is TGTGCCAGCAGTTACACCCGACAGCCGCTTCTCCCCAATGAGCAGTTCTTC. Its translation: CASSYTRQPLLPNEQFF.

Many counts were recorded for this clonotype. The chain couples TRBV20-1 to TRBJ1-1, with D hard to call. The CDR3 runs 12 residues. Germline V gene data show CDR1 as DFQATT and CDR2 as SNEGSKA (reference sequence). Trimming pared 3 bases from V and 1 base from J, leaving 6 bases between. The CDR3 nucleotides are TGCAGTGCTAGTCTTGGGAACACTGAAGCTTTCTTT. Translation: CSASLGNTEAFF.

This clonotype was observed a few times. The rearrangement uses TRBV7-9 and TRBJ1-4; D is perhaps TRBD1 (5 bases). CDR1 and CDR2 from the germline V gene are SEHNR and FQNEAQ (reference sequence). Trimming removed 1 base at V and 2 bases at J, with 11 bases between. CDR3 length: 16 amino acids. The CDR3 region has the DNA TGTGCCAGCAGCTTAGTTGGGGGTTCGACTAATGAAAAACTGTTTTTT. Translating gives CASSLVGGSTNEKLFF.

This clonotype was seen only a few times. The J gene is TRBJ1-6, the V gene TRBV7-9; D gene uncertain. Germline V gene sequence: CDR1 SEHNR, CDR2 FQNEAQ (reference sequence). This CDR3 has 12 amino acids. The V gene lost 5 bases and the J gene lost 15 bases, with 14 bases spanning the gap. The CDR3 DNA is TGTGCCAGCAGCCCCCTGACTTTGTGCCTCCACTTT. It codes for CASSPLTLCLHF.

As concerns this clonotype: This may stem from a read error, because a much larger clone lies one nucleotide away. The rearrangement links TRBV10-3 to TRBJ2-1, with 9 bases matching TRBD2. V was pared by 7 bases and J by 9 bases, with 10 bases of the junction left unmatched. Germline values: CDR1 ENHRY, CDR2 SYGVKD. The CDR3 is 14 amino acids. CDR3 coding DNA: TGTGCCATCATGACGGCGGGAGGGCCGGGTGAGCAGTTCTTC. Its protein is CAIMTAGGPGEQFF.

Ten or more counts support this clonotype. The rearrangement links TRBV3-1 to TRBJ2-2; tentative D call: TRBD2 (6 bases). The CDR3 sequence is 15 residues long. CDR1 and CDR2 from the germline V gene are LGHDT and YNNKEL (reference sequence). Trimming took 1 base from V and 2 from J, leaving 8 bases between them. The CDR3 coding sequence is TGTGCCAGCAGCCAAGTTAGCGGAAACACCGGGGAGCTGTTTTTT. Translation gives CASSQVSGNTGELFF.

The chain couples TRBV20-1 to TRBJ1-3; 8 bases are shared with TRBD1. The germline V gene has CDR1 DFQATT and CDR2 SNEGSKA (reference sequence). The CDR3 contains 14 residues. The V and J ends lost 6 bases and 0 bases, in that order; junction bases with no gene match: 4. DNA for the CDR3: TGCAGTGCGTTTACAGGGGGCTCTGGAAACACCATATATTTT. Translation gives CSAFTGGSGNTIYF.

This clonotype has ten or more counts. The chain uses TRBV10-3 and TRBJ1-1; TRBD1 matches 7 bases. CDR1 ENHRY and CDR2 SYGVKD come from the germline V gene. This CDR3 region has 14 residues. Trimming cost V 4 bases and J 6 bases; bases outside gene matches: 8. Here the CDR3 reads CAISGRQGDPEAFF. CDR3 DNA sequence: TGTGCCATCAGTGGAAGGCAGGGGGACCCTGAAGCTTTCTTT.

This clonotype was seen a handful of times. The rearrangement uses TRBV7-2 and TRBJ1-5; no clear D. Germline V gene data show CDR1 as SGHTA and CDR2 as FQGNSA. There are 13 residues in the CDR3. Trimming took off 3 bases at V and 4 bases at J, with 7 bases between the two ends. This CDR3 is CASSFHGNQPQHF. CDR3 in DNA: TGTGCCAGCAGCTTCCACGGTAATCAGCCCCAGCATTTT.

This clonotype appeared once. Just one base apart from a much larger clone, this may be a read error. The J gene is TRBJ2-4, the V gene TRBV5-6; D remains unclear. The V gene lost 1 base and the J gene lost 8 bases, with 4 bases spanning the gap. The V gene's germline CDR1 is SGHDT and CDR2 YYEEEE. This CDR3 has 11 amino acids. The CDR3 sequence is CASSLRDIQYF. As DNA, the CDR3 is TGTGCCAGCAGCTTGCGGGACATTCAGTACTTC.